The T cell receptor beta chain described here comes from a study of cytomegalovirus exposure and HLA in healthy donors (dated 2017 in TCRdb). As for the study more broadly: In an earlier analysis of under 600 of the donors, about 270 Gb of sequence data and about 110 million unique TCR beta sequences from about 179 million T cells were reported. A later genetic analysis took genome-wide SNP genotypes for about three fifths of the 666 donors and used that subset as a discovery cohort. The study was designed to test whether signatures of past pathogen exposure could be identified by cataloging public T cell receptors. Typing coverage varied by locus: roughly 620-640 donors for A, B, C, DRB1 and DQB1; under 550 for DQA1; approximately 610 for DPA1; 400 to 480 for DPB1. Roughly 5 DR-DQ haplotypes were treated as single units for association and clustering because of strong linkage in the cohort. In addition to the first cohort of 666 subjects, a separate validation cohort of approximately 130 different subjects was used. A later analysis re-examined previously published TCR beta repertoires from roughly 650 donors and added high-resolution HLA genotyping to investigate patterns of TCR occurrence. Rather than using new phenotypic data, the later analysis identified candidate immune exposures from TCR beta sequences and from how often those sequences occurred across donors. About 310 gigabases of sequencing data and approximately 80 million unique TCR sequences were included in an early release covering 500 to 750 HLA-typed donors. High-throughput TCR immunosequencing, statistical association of individual TCRs with disease status, and machine learning were combined to predict cytomegalovirus infection status. Alongside the repertoire data, information on donor age, sex, ethnicity and CMV serostatus was compiled. All discovery cohort repertoires had been generated on a single sequencing platform. The T cell repertoires of about 700 subjects were profiled by immunosequencing and related to cytomegalovirus serostatus. Of the 300 to 400 genotyped donors, around 81% fell in the genetic ancestry cluster associated with self-reported Caucasian donors. HLA typing covered class I and class II loci at four-digit resolution. Among about 400 genotyped donors of the cohort, an average of roughly 230,000 unique TCR beta nucleotide sequences was sequenced per donor, of which roughly 18% were non-productive. An earlier analysis of around 580 of the donors used high-throughput TCR beta sequencing to judge whether each TCR beta V gene segment behaved as functional or pseudogenic. Points the paper makes about the study in general: The sequencing pipeline was judged likely to have produced a cluster of highly shared sequence variants as a technical artifact. A further reported finding was that TCR beta sequences accurately predicted the HLA-A and HLA-B alleles for most subjects in the first cohort. HLA typing was unavailable for some donors at each locus, so association tests used only the typed subset. A later genetic analysis reported fewer N-insertions in productive TCRs among donors in an Asian-associated ancestry cluster than the approximately 670-donor mean. Linkage disequilibrium might explain the correlated functional status among segregating V segments, but an unknown experimental factor could not be excluded. Some IMGT-functional V segments, including TRBV6-2 and TRBV6-3, could not be told apart with the 87-base-pair reads, so those segments were excluded. When HLA alleles, especially DR and DQ, strongly co-occurred, TCR associations were difficult to assign to individual alleles. This cohort had only TCR beta chains sequenced, and the lack of alpha or paired-chain data limited which features could be detected. Specific HLA alleles were associated with 15,000 to 20,000 TCR beta sequences at a false discovery rate of 0.05 in a later analysis. Roughly uniform sequencing depth across donors was assumed in presence/absence analyses, although this assumption may not hold. In a later analysis, TCR association rates were found to vary across HLA loci, with the most associated TCRs seen for DRB1 alleles and the fewest for HLA-C alleles. A later analysis found that HLA-associated TCR beta chains were more clonally expanded and had lower generation probabilities than equally common non-associated chains. A few of the identified cytomegalovirus-associated TCR beta chains were confirmed in vitro to be specific for cytomegalovirus antigens. The earlier analysis of 587 of the donors excluded over 15 rarely observed V segments, including chromosome 9 orphons, because counts were too low. An earlier analysis of some 590 of the donors showed that most TCR beta V segments appeared in productive rearrangements either about 87% or about 30% of the time, which broadly matched IMGT annotations. The classifier was reported to diagnose cytomegalovirus status with high specificity and sensitivity in both the original cohort and the validation cohort. Most TCR sequences were seen in very few donors, while some public TCRs were found in many individuals. According to a later analysis, most CMV-associated TCR beta chains appeared to be HLA-restricted, and the HLA associations seemed to be driven largely by CMV exposure. CMV serostatus was the only immune exposure information available for the cohort. Several of the top co-occurrence clusters appeared to be linked to parvovirus B19, influenza, CMV and Epstein-Barr virus, according to a later analysis. V-gene and J-gene trimming of TCR beta chains was associated with a missense DCLRE1C variant in a later genetic analysis, and the association was replicated in an independent cohort. A total of roughly 160 TCR beta chains were listed by the study as associated with cytomegalovirus. According to the authors, the approach could potentially be generalized to other disease states and immunological phenotypes.

A note on this clone: The target of this receptor is not known. The input lacks base qualities; no much larger clone sits a single base away.

The cohort comprised fewer than 750 healthy bone marrow donors. At the time of sampling, every cohort member was nominally healthy, though immune exposures that went unrecorded were likely present. The donor was CMV seropositive and was included in the group of 290 or so seropositive cohort members. A peripheral blood sample was collected from each donor, and TCR beta sequencing was performed on peripheral blood mononuclear cells. Genomic DNA extraction from the blood cell samples was performed with the Qiagen DNeasy Blood Extraction Kit. The CDR3 numbers 15 residues from cysteine through phenylalanine. Only the CDR3 DNA is retained, 45 bases long and in frame from the first base. CDR1 and CDR2 are drawn from the germline V gene (reference sequence): SGHNT, YYREEE. Trimming removed 4 bases from V and 7 bases from J, leaving 20 bases between the germline ends. Receptors were amplified or captured by the immunoSEQ multiplex PCR assay. The multiplex PCR relied on a mix of 60 forward primers for TCR Vbeta segments and 13 reverse primers for TCR Jbeta segments. Amplification of the CDR3 region of rearranged TCR beta genes was performed with a multiplex PCR assay on genomic DNA. The amplified TCR beta libraries were sequenced on the Illumina HiSeq System as 87-base-pair reads. For the original study's pipeline: Across the roughly 640 repertoires, a later analysis counted 80 million or so unique TCR beta chains, around 10 million of which were shared by at least two donors. A nearest-neighbor algorithm error-corrected the raw reads and collapsed the reads into unique sequences, merging closely related sequences to remove PCR and sequencing errors. Alignment of CDR3 sequences to IMGT reference sequences was used to assign V, D and J gene segments. For a sequence to be retained, a match of at least six nucleotides to both a V gene segment and a J gene segment was required. A rearrangement counted as productive if the CDR3 had no stop codons and remained in frame with V and J, and every other rearrangement counted as non-productive. CDR3 was defined according to IMGT convention as the region running from the second conserved V-encoded cysteine to the conserved J-encoded phenylalanine. Sequences without an unambiguous match to a single V gene segment were excluded from the earlier analysis of about 600 of the donors. An earlier analysis of 587 of the donors classified V segments as functional when productive rearrangements were above 56.7% and as segregating when the standard deviation between donors was above 5%. A statistical classification framework was built to diagnose cytomegalovirus status from the catalog of TCR beta chain sequences. In a later analysis, TCR nucleotide sequences were compared against IMGT/GENE-DB human TR gene sequences so that V and J genes could be assigned. The TCRdist pipeline was used in a later analysis to assign CDR3 sequences and most-parsimonious VDJ recombination scenarios. In a later analysis, every TCR beta chain was defined by the combination of its CDR3 amino acid sequence and its V-gene family, and reads without a unique V-gene family were dropped. To address suspected cross-contamination and a sequencing artifact, a later analysis removed some 620 highly shared, low-generation-probability nucleotide sequences. In a later analysis, a clonal expansion index was calculated for each public chain from normalized within-repertoire ranks of inferred template counts. In a later analysis, generation probabilities were computed using a VDJ recombination model fitted to out-of-frame rearrangements, and the results were checked against IGoR. In a later analysis, TCR-TCR, TCR-HLA and TCR-CMV co-occurrence was scored with hypergeometric tests, and a repertoire-size bias correction was applied to TCR pairs. To estimate false discovery rates, a later analysis permuted the HLA or CMV assignments 20 times. A later analysis grouped co-occurring TCRs with DBSCAN, adding TCRdist sequence similarity when clustering within HLA-allele-positive subsets. Repertoires with fewer than 30,000 or more than 120,000 public chains were left out of co-occurrence clustering, as were a few repertoires with anomalous nucleotide sharing. TCRdb retrieved this table from immuneACCESS and kept in-frame rearrangements only. Not all clones are present; in checked studies, unresolved V genes account for under half, and no reason is known for the remainder. V and J calls and clone size come straight from that table; D and trimming were deduced from the DNA. The sample table holds approximately 140,000 clones, of which approximately 79% were seen once. Roughly 6.7% of the sample lies in the top ten.

Specimen: PBMCs. This TCR was sampled from a man aged 50 or older in good health and CMV-seropositive. The V gene is TRBV5-4 and the J gene is TRBJ1-1; TRBD1 is possibly the D segment (5 matching bases). The CDR3 has the sequence CASSERSSGEGEAFF. The DNA sequence is TGTGCCAGCAGCGAACGCAGTTCGGGGGAGGGTGAAGCTTTCTTT.